The 22 T cell receptor beta chains listed next were all sequenced from one sample in a study of T cells in localized non-small cell lung cancer. Assay: immunoSEQ multiplex PCR; the TCRdb copy retains only in-frame clones and omits some. Among about 2,200 clones listed, roughly 35% were seen once. The sample here was normal lung tissue next to the tumor, taken before any cancer treatment. The receptors come from a female donor older than 55 with stage I squamous cell lung carcinoma.

This clone is large within its sample. The V gene is TRBV30, the J gene TRBJ1-2; D is undetermined. The germline gives CDR1 GTSNPN, CDR2 SVGIG (reference sequence). This CDR3 has 11 residues. Trimming stripped 4 bases from V and 5 bases from J, with 8 bases between. The CDR3 DNA sequence: TGTGCCTGGACAGAGGGTTATGGCTACACCTTC. Its translation is CAWTEGYGYTF.

The V gene is TRBV25-1, the J gene TRBJ2-5; 8 positions agree with TRBD2. The germline V gene has CDR1 MGHDK and CDR2 SYGVNS. This CDR3 has 17 amino acids. Trimming removed 3 bases from V and 7 bases from J; junction bases left unmatched: 16. The CDR3 DNA reads TGTGCCAGCAGTGACGACACAATAGCGGGACAAAAAGGGACCCAGTACTTC. Translated: CASSDDTIAGQKGTQYF. Full variable domain (missing parts from reference TRBV25-1 and TRBJ2-5): EADIYQTPRYLVIGTGKKITLECSQTMGHDKMYWYQQDPGMELHLIHYSYGVNSTEKGDLSSESTVSRIRTEHFPLTLESARPSHTSQYLCASSDDTIAGQKGTQYFGPGTRLLVL.

The chain uses TRBV11-3 and TRBJ2-7; 10 bases map to TRBD2. The CDR3 totals 14 residues. V lost 4 bases to trimming and J lost 3 bases; unmatched junction nucleotides: 3. The germline CDR1 and CDR2 sequences are SGHNT and YENEEA. CDR3: CASSWGTSVYEQYF. CDR3 DNA sequence: TGTGCCAGCAGCTGGGGGACTAGCGTCTACGAGCAGTACTTC.

The rearrangement uses TRBV29-1 and TRBJ1-2; 11 bases are a match to TRBD1. The junction had 9 bases not matched to a gene; V was cut back by 7 bases and J by 8 bases. Germline lookup yields CDR1 SQVTM and CDR2 ANQGSEA. This CDR3 spans 13 amino acids. DNA for the CDR3: TGCAGCGCGCTTGGACAGGGGGCATTGGGCTACACCTTC. It translates to CSALGQGALGYTF.

The J gene is TRBJ2-3, the V gene TRBV5-1, with D possibly TRBD1 on 6 matching bases. Germline CDR1 reads SGHRS; CDR2 reads YFSETQ. This CDR3 has 14 residues. Trimming removed 5 bases from V and 2 bases from J, with 12 bases in between. The CDR3 sequence: CASRAGVVTDTQYF. The CDR3 DNA follows: TGCGCCAGCAGGGCAGGGGTGGTCACAGATACGCAGTATTTT.

The rearrangement links TRBV19 to TRBJ2-6; D is undetermined. The length of the CDR3 is 15 residues. Germline assignment: CDR1 LNHDA and CDR2 SQIVND (reference sequence). Trimming stripped 6 bases from V and 0 bases from J, with 9 bases between. The CDR3 DNA reads as TGTGCCAGTAGCCCCCTAGGCTCTGGGGCCAACGTCCTGACTTTC. The encoded protein is CASSPLGSGANVLTF.

The J gene is TRBJ2-1, the V gene TRBV28, with D possibly TRBD2 on 6 matching bases. The CDR3 loop spans 15 amino acids. V gave up 5 bases and J gave up 0 bases, with 11 bases separating them. CDR1 and CDR2 from the germline V gene are MDHEN and SYDVKM. CDR3 sequence: CASSERVYSYNEQFF. In DNA, the CDR3 is TGTGCCAGCAGTGAGCGGGTCTACTCCTACAATGAGCAGTTCTTC.

This clone has just a few counts. This chain joins TRBV5-1 and TRBJ1-1, with D unresolved. Trimming took 0 bases from V and 3 from J, leaving 12 bases between them. Germline values: CDR1 SGHRS, CDR2 YFSETQ. This CDR3 comprises 15 residues. The DNA of the CDR3 is TGCGCCAGCAGCTTGGGACGGATCCGGGACACTGAAGCTTTCTTT. This gives the protein CASSLGRIRDTEAFF.

This clone has more than one count but fewer than ten. The chain uses TRBV14 and TRBJ2-1; TRBD2 aligns across 10 bases. This CDR3 has 15 residues. The V and J ends lost 1 base and 9 bases, in that order; junction bases with no gene match: 6. Per germline, CDR1 SGHDN and CDR2 FVKESK. CDR3 in DNA: TGTGCCAGCAGCCAAGCGAGCGGGAGGGCCTTTGAGCAGTTCTTC. The encoded protein is CASSQASGRAFEQFF.

This clone was found once. The chain links TRBV15 to TRBJ1-3, with D hard to call. The V end lost 0 bases, the J end lost 2 bases, and 8 bases lay between the germline ends. Germline assignment: CDR1 LNHNV and CDR2 YYDKDF (reference sequence). The CDR3 totals 15 residues. The CDR3 protein is CATSRDTGTGNTIYF. DNA of the CDR3: TGTGCCACCAGCAGAGATACGGGGACTGGAAACACCATATATTTT.

The chain has TRBV6-8 and TRBJ1-1; no reliable D call. Germline loops: CDR1 MNHGY, CDR2 SAAAGT. CDR3 length: 13 amino acids. V lost 6 bases and J 0 bases, leaving 8 bases between the germline ends. This CDR3 reads CASSAWVNTEAFF. CDR3 in DNA: TGTGCCAGCAGCGCCTGGGTGAACACTGAAGCTTTCTTT.

V is TRBV25-1 and J is TRBJ1-4; D not resolved. Germline CDR1 reads MGHDK; CDR2 reads SYGVNS. V lost 1 base, J lost 5 bases, and 11 bases lay in between. There are 15 residues in the CDR3. CDR3 region: CASSEWHGRNEKLFF. DNA for the CDR3: TGTGCCAGCAGTGAATGGCATGGTAGGAATGAAAAACTGTTTTTT.

The chain links TRBV19 to TRBJ1-1, with D perhaps matching TRBD1 (5 bases). Trimming left V 4 bases short and J 8 bases short, with 11 bases between. The CDR3 extends over 12 amino acids. Germline V CDR1 and CDR2: LNHDA, SQIVND (reference sequence). The CDR3 reads CASSTSQDEAFF. CDR3 nucleotides: TGTGCCAGTAGTACCTCACAGGACGAAGCTTTCTTT.

This clone was seen a handful of times. V usage is TRBV18 and J usage is TRBJ2-5; TRBD2 aligns across 9 bases. This CDR3 has 13 residues. Germline V gene data show CDR1 as KGHSH and CDR2 as LQKENI. After removal of 3 bases from V and 5 bases from J, the junction contained 1 base not matched to a gene. Here the CDR3 reads CASSPTSGETQYF. CDR3 DNA sequence: TGTGCCAGCTCACCTACTAGCGGGGAGACCCAGTACTTC.

The V call is TRBV14, the J call TRBJ2-5; the D is unclear. The ends were cut back, 5 bases at V and 1 base at J, with 8 bases in the middle. This CDR3 spans 13 amino acids. Germline V gene data show CDR1 as SGHDN and CDR2 as FVKESK. The CDR3 here is CASSWGFQETQYF. Written as DNA, the CDR3 is TGTGCCAGCAGCTGGGGATTCCAAGAGACCCAGTACTTC.

This rearrangement joins TRBV30 to TRBJ2-7; unclear D gene. V was pared by 0 bases and J by 2 bases, with 5 bases between. The CDR3 spans 12 residues. CDR1 is GTSNPN, CDR2 SVGIG, per germline (reference sequence). This CDR3 is CAWSVQPYEQYF. The DNA for the CDR3 is TGTGCCTGGAGTGTACAGCCCTACGAGCAGTACTTC.

Only one count was recorded for this clone. The chain uses TRBV5-1 and TRBJ2-5; the D gene could be TRBD1 or TRBD2 (5 bases each). Germline V CDR1 and CDR2: SGHRS, YFSETQ. The CDR3 extends over 15 amino acids. V lost 4 bases, J lost 3 bases, and 16 bases lay in between. The CDR3 DNA sequence: TGCGCCAGCAGCCTCGCTAGCCGGGGCGAAGAGACCCAGTACTTC. Amino acids: CASSLASRGEETQYF.

Within the sample, this clone is large (0.1 to 1%). The V and J genes are TRBV6-8 and TRBJ2-7; the match to TRBD2 covers 8 bases. The CDR3 has 15 residues. The germline V gene encodes CDR1 MNHGY and CDR2 SAAAGT. V shed 4 bases and J 9 bases; nucleotides not matched to a gene: 14. The CDR3 protein is CASSSGTSLVLGQYF. The CDR3, as DNA: TGTGCCAGCAGTTCAGGGACTAGTTTGGTCTTGGGGCAGTACTTC.

This clone occurred once. J is TRBJ1-2 and V is TRBV28; no firm D call. Germline lookup yields CDR1 MDHEN and CDR2 SYDVKM. The CDR3 length is 15 residues. The ends were cut back, 3 bases at V and 7 bases at J, with 18 bases in the middle. CDR3 sequence (DNA): TGTGCCAGCAGTTTGAGTCGCTTTGGAGGTAGTGGCTACACCTTC. This codes for CASSLSRFGGSGYTF.

By proportion, this clone is medium-sized. The J gene is TRBJ1-2, the V gene TRBV11-3, with 10 nucleotides matching TRBD1. V shed 5 bases, J shed 8 bases, and the junction held 14 bases outside the gene matches. The CDR3 totals 16 residues. CDR1 and CDR2 (germline): SGHNT, YENEEA. This CDR3 is CASSAGTGVGLGGYTF. The CDR3 nucleotides are TGTGCCAGCAGCGCCGGGACAGGGGTTGGATTAGGCGGCTACACCTTC.

This clone occurred a few times. The rearrangement links TRBV6-8 to TRBJ1-1; D uncertain. This CDR3 contains 14 residues. The V end was cut by 5 bases, the J end by 1 base, with 11 bases between. Germline CDR1 is MNHGY and CDR2 is SAAAGT. CDR3 loop: CASSDFSKNTEAFF. The CDR3 nucleotides read TGTGCCAGCAGTGACTTCTCGAAGAACACTGAAGCTTTCTTT.

This clone came up a few times. The chain joins TRBV6-8 to TRBJ1-6; perhaps TRBD1 as D (6 bases). Deletions cut 4 bases from V and 2 bases from J, with 9 bases between. This CDR3 has 15 amino acids. Germline CDR1 is MNHGY and CDR2 is SAAAGT. The CDR3: CASSFGDTYNSPLHF. CDR3 in DNA: TGTGCCAGCAGTTTCGGGGACACCTATAATTCACCCCTCCACTTT.